This is a list of T cell receptor beta chains from one sample in a study of patients and donors after allogeneic stem cell transplantation. TCRdb processed the RT-PCR reads anew with MiXCR; each CDR3 protein has one entry. The sample holds 920,000 or so distinct CDR3 sequences, more than 15% seen once. Sequencing was done on a sample of blood, either unsorted or a sorted T cell fraction (not recorded which). These receptors came from a human donor who was either an allogeneic HSCT recipient or a stem cell or donor lymphocyte infusion donor (not recorded which). It is not recorded whose cells these are; they may come from a transplant donor. The CDR3 runs from the conserved cysteine through the conserved F or W. Each record gives: CDR3 protein, V gene, J gene.

CASQHDSNQPQHF	TRBV7-9	TRBJ1-5
CASSAGTGWFEKLFF	TRBV5-1	TRBJ1-4
CAISPGQGNGYTF	TRBV10-3	TRBJ1-2
CASSLRGAAGANVLTF	TRBV12-3/TRBV12-4	TRBJ2-6
CSAPAGRTYEQYF	TRBV20-1	TRBJ2-7
CSVVTPAEAFF	TRBV29-1	TRBJ1-1
CAISGLAGGLGGNEQFF	TRBV10-3	TRBJ2-1
CASSYTGGHTEAFF	TRBV28	TRBJ1-1
CASSLGLTTGSTEAFF	TRBV5-6	TRBJ1-1
CASSSDRGGANVLTF	TRBV7-3	TRBJ2-6
CASSPRGGVGETQYF	TRBV4-2	TRBJ2-5
CASSLGTRVLGYTF	TRBV7-3	TRBJ1-2
CASSQTGIPSGYTF	TRBV6-1	TRBJ1-2
CASSQELAIDTQYF	TRBV4-3	TRBJ2-3
CASSLAGRNTGELFF	TRBV5-1	TRBJ2-2
CASSARPWTDTQYF	TRBV9	TRBJ2-3
CASSYSNRQPQHF	TRBV6-5	TRBJ1-5
CASTHQGRMNTEAFF	TRBV5-6	TRBJ1-1
CASSFVLGATYNEQFF	TRBV5-1	TRBJ2-1
CASSPKGTEAFF	TRBV18	TRBJ1-1
CASSFPLLSGRAIHEQYF	TRBV11-1	TRBJ2-7
CASRPPLPGRGNSPLHF	TRBV27	TRBJ1-6
CASSTWTGTANSPLHF	TRBV21-1	TRBJ1-6
CASSSIWGVAGGGETQYF	TRBV11-2	TRBJ2-5
CASTPGLSQPQHF	TRBV6-2/TRBV6-3	TRBJ1-5
CASSTPRGPVYEQYF	TRBV7-6	TRBJ2-7
CASSLVRREADTQYF	TRBV5-1	TRBJ2-3
CSARPASEGQFF	TRBV20-1	TRBJ2-1
CATSRGANEQFF	TRBV6-2/TRBV6-3	TRBJ2-1
CSATVGETIISYEQYF	TRBV20-1	TRBJ2-7
CASSLARGRVQPQHF	TRBV12-3/TRBV12-4	TRBJ1-5
CASSGTSGSRSTYEQYF	TRBV11-2	TRBJ2-7
CASSGLGSGANVLTF	TRBV9	TRBJ2-6
CSARGGGDSYEQYF	TRBV20-1	TRBJ2-7
CASSRPGPAMNTQYF	TRBV14	TRBJ2-3
CASSLTKALTPVEQFF	TRBV7-3	TRBJ2-1
CARGGTETQYF	TRBV25-1	TRBJ2-5
CASSLAETDTQYF	TRBV5-1	TRBJ2-3
CASSFLGVGEQYF	TRBV12-3/TRBV12-4	TRBJ2-7
CASSDVAGGLYEQYF	TRBV10-2	TRBJ2-7
CSAVTGRATEAFF	TRBV20-1	TRBJ1-1
CASSFGTSPLHF	TRBV5-6	TRBJ1-6
CSARETGMGGYTF	TRBV20-1	TRBJ1-2
CASRMGVTGELFF	TRBV28	TRBJ2-2
CASSLGLAGSSTDTQYF	TRBV5-1	TRBJ2-3
CASSVSFTDTQYF	TRBV2	TRBJ2-3
CASSVEAGAVTDTQYF	TRBV9	TRBJ2-3
CSVVGGPGGYEQYF	TRBV29-1	TRBJ2-7
CASSVGQSDTDTQYF	TRBV9	TRBJ2-3
CSAQSGGGSYNEQFF	TRBV20-1	TRBJ2-1
CASSSDRGQVTGELFF	TRBV6-5	TRBJ2-2
CAITSLGTTYGYTF	TRBV10-3	TRBJ1-2
CASSYPSGRIYEQYF	TRBV6-2/TRBV6-3	TRBJ2-7
CASSYPSSGSGYEQFF	TRBV27	TRBJ2-1
CASSPPLGQGTYGYTF	TRBV12-3/TRBV12-4	TRBJ1-2